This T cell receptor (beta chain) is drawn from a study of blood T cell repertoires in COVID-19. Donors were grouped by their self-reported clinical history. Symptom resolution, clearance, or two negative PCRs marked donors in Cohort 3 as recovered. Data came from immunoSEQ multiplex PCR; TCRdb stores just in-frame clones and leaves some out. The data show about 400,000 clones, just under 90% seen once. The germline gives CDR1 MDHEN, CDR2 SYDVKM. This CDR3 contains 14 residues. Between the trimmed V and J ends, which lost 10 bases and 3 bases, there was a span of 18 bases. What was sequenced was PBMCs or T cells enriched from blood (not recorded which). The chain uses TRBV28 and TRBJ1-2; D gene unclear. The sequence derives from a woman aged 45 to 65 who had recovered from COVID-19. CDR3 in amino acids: CATDEGSSYYGYTF. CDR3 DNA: TGTGCCACCGACGAGGGCTCATCTTACTATGGCTACACCTTC.